These T cell receptor beta chains were read from a single sample in a study of blood T cell repertoires in COVID-19. The method was immunoSEQ multiplex PCR; TCRdb's version includes in-frame clones alone and lacks a portion of them. The sample holds about 280,000 clones, around 90% seen once. The sequencing sample was made of PBMCs or T cells enriched from blood (not recorded which). These receptors were obtained from a woman aged 18 to 35 with acute COVID-19. CDR3s include the opening cysteine and the closing phenylalanine or tryptophan. The D gene is left open where the match is weak. Clone size, where shown, is once, few, many, or a class for clones that have expanded.

v_call	clone_size	j_call	d_call	cdr3_nt	cdr3_aa
TRBV5-1	.	TRBJ2-5	TRBD2	TGCGCCAGCAGCTTGGCGGGAGGGAACCAAGAGACCCAGTACTTC	CASSLAGGNQETQYF
TRBV6-2/TRBV6-3	few	TRBJ1-3	.	TGTGCCAGCAGTTCCCGACGGGAGTTCTCTGGAAACACCATATATTTT	CASSSRREFSGNTIYF
TRBV4-1	.	TRBJ1-2	TRBD1	TGCGCCAGCAGCCAAGGGACAGGGGATGGCTACACCTTC	CASSQGTGDGYTF
TRBV30	.	TRBJ1-3	TRBD1	TGTGCCTGGAGTAAGACAGGGAAGGCTAACACCATATATTTT	CAWSKTGKANTIYF
TRBV15	.	TRBJ1-2	.	TGTGCCACCAGCGGGGACTCACGCGGGCATGGCTACACCTTC	CATSGDSRGHGYTF
TRBV15	.	TRBJ2-1	.	TGTGCCACCAGCCGAACCGCGGGGGCCCTCTACAATGAGCAGTTCTTC	CATSRTAGALYNEQFF
TRBV5-6	.	TRBJ1-5	.	TGTGCCAGCAGCTTAGCGGCAGGCGCCCAGCCCCAGCATTTT	CASSLAAGAQPQHF
TRBV7-9	.	TRBJ1-5	.	TGTGCCAGCAGCCCCCAGGGGAGAGGGCCCCAGCATTTT	CASSPQGRGPQHF
TRBV27	.	TRBJ2-3	TRBD2	TGTGCCAGCAGTCTGACAGGGACTAGCGGGAGTCGCACAGATACGCAGTATTTT	CASSLTGTSGSRTDTQYF
TRBV27	.	TRBJ2-1	.	TGTGCCAGCGGTCCGGGGGACAATGAGCAGTTCTTC	CASGPGDNEQFF
TRBV10-3	.	TRBJ2-2	.	TGTGCCATCAGTGAGTCTGCACAGGCCGGGGAGCTGTTTTTT	CAISESAQAGELFF
TRBV18	.	TRBJ1-5	.	TGTGCCAGCTCAGAACAGGGTAATCAGCCCCAGCATTTT	CASSEQGNQPQHF
TRBV7-3	.	TRBJ1-2	.	TGTGCCAGCAGCTCCTCACAGGCGAGTTATGGCTACACCTTC	CASSSSQASYGYTF
TRBV4-2	.	TRBJ2-7	TRBD1	TGTGCCAGCAGCCAATCAACAGGGGGCTGGAGGGAGCAGTACTTC	CASSQSTGGWREQYF
TRBV3-1/TRBV3-2	.	TRBJ1-1	.	TGTGCCAGCTCAGGGGCAAGAGACGCTGAAGCTTTCTTT	CASSGARDAEAFF
TRBV7-2	.	TRBJ1-5	TRBD1	TGTGCCAGCAGCTTTACAGGGGAGCTAGTACATTTT	CASSFTGELVHF
TRBV10-2	.	TRBJ2-2	.	TGCGCCAGCAGTGAGTTATTAGCCACCGGGGAGCTGTTTTTT	CASSELLATGELFF
TRBV27	.	TRBJ2-3	TRBD2	TGTGCCAGCAGTGGGATTGGGCTAGCGGGAGCCACAGATACGCAGTATTTT	CASSGIGLAGATDTQYF
TRBV30	.	TRBJ1-3	.	TGTGCCTGCACTACCGCTATTTCCTCTGGAAACACCATATATTTT	CACTTAISSGNTIYF
TRBV15	.	TRBJ1-2	.	TGTGCCACCAGCAGGGAAAGGACAGCGAACTTCTATGGCTACACCTTC	CATSRERTANFYGYTF
TRBV10-2	.	TRBJ2-1	TRBD2	TGCGCCAGCAGATCCGGACTAGCGGGAGAATCTGAGCAGTTCTTC	CASRSGLAGESEQFF
TRBV9	.	TRBJ2-1	TRBD2	TGTGCCAGCAGCGTAGCTTTGCTAGCGGGAGCGGACAATGAGCAGTTCTTC	CASSVALLAGADNEQFF
TRBV4-1	.	TRBJ2-7	TRBD1	TGCGCCAGCAGCCAACCCGGACAGGGACACTACGAGCAGTACTTC	CASSQPGQGHYEQYF
TRBV28	.	TRBJ1-1	.	TGTGCCAGCCGCGAACCAGGGAGGGCGAACACTGAAGCTTTCTTT	CASREPGRANTEAFF
TRBV6-6	.	TRBJ1-3	.	TGTGCCAGCAGTTCTAGGCAGGGGAGCTCTGGAAACACCATATATTTT	CASSSRQGSSGNTIYF
TRBV20-1	.	TRBJ2-3	.	TGCAGTGCCGGGAGCCCAGATACGCAGTATTTT	CSAGSPDTQYF
TRBV11-2	.	TRBJ2-7	TRBD2	TGTGCCAGCAGCTGGACTAGCGGGGCCTACGAGCAGTACTTC	CASSWTSGAYEQYF
TRBV5-1	once	TRBJ1-1	.	TGCGCCAGCAGCTTACAGGGGAACACTGAAGCTTTCTTT	CASSLQGNTEAFF
TRBV18	.	TRBJ2-1	TRBD2	TGTGCCAGCAAATCTAGCGGGACCTACAATGAGCAGTTCTTC	CASKSSGTYNEQFF